This T cell receptor beta chain stems from a study of blood T cell repertoires in COVID-19. Across the whole study: The cDNA or gDNA used as material had been derived from T cells, B-cell-depleted T cells, or PBMCs.

This table comes from immunoSEQ multiplex PCR, and its TCRdb copy is limited to in-frame clones, with some not included. The data contain 150,000 or so clones, roughly 87% of them singletons. Germline CDR1 SGHNT, CDR2 YYREEE (reference sequence). CDR3 size: 12 residues. The germline V and J ends were trimmed by 8 bases and 4 bases, with 10 bases remaining between them. The chain links TRBV5-4 to TRBJ1-3; D not resolved. The specimen sequenced was PBMCs or T cells enriched from blood (not recorded which). The clonotype comes from a human donor with acute COVID-19. The donor label of this sample is uncertain. CDR3 in amino acids: CASLSSGNTIYF. The CDR3 DNA is TGTGCCAGTCTATCGTCGGGAAACACCATATATTTT.